This TCR beta chain was identified during a study of blood T cell repertoires in COVID-19. At the level of the study: COVID-19 samples, acute and convalescent, were from the United States, Italy and Spain. PBMCs, B-cell-depleted T cells, or T cells provided the cDNA or gDNA that made up the material.

Methods used by the authors: Estimates of nucleated cell counts were drawn from the amplification of reference gene primers. This table comes from immunoSEQ multiplex PCR, and its TCRdb copy is limited to in-frame clones, with some not included. V, J and clone size are taken as reported in that table, and D and trimming were inferred from the DNA itself. This sample has 65,000 to 70,000 clones, with about nine tenths found just once. The material sequenced was peripheral blood. The TCR originated in a man between 45 and 60 years old with active COVID-19.

CDR3 amino acids: CASSLGGEETQYF. The CDR3 region has the DNA TGCGCCAGCAGCTTGGGTGGGGAGGAGACCCAGTACTTC. The rearrangement joins TRBV5-1 to TRBJ2-5, with a possible D match to TRBD2 (5 bases). From germline, CDR1 is SGHRS and CDR2 YFSETQ. The CDR3 is 13 amino acids. V lost 0 bases and J 5 bases, leaving 8 bases between the germline ends. The whole variable domain, remainder taken from reference TRBV5-1 and TRBJ2-5, is KAGVTQTPRYLIKTRGQQVTLSCSPISGHRSVSWYQQTPGQGLQFLFEYFSETQRNKGNFPGRFSGRQFSNSRSEMNVSTLELGDSALYLCASSLGGEETQYFGPGTRLLVL.